A selection of T cell receptor beta chains follows, all from one sample in a study of blood T cell repertoires in COVID-19. Libraries were prepared by immunoSEQ multiplex PCR; TCRdb keeps only in-frame clonotypes and omits some of them. The top ten hold about 2.3% of the sample, which has 150,000 to 200,000 clones, around 87% seen once. The sample consisted of PBMCs or T cells enriched from blood (not recorded which). These receptors all come from a woman younger than 45 who had recovered from COVID-19. The CDR3 runs from the conserved cysteine through the conserved F or W. The D gene is left open where the match is weak. Clone size, where shown, is once, few, many, or a class for clones that have expanded.

v_call	d_call	j_call	clone_size	cdr3_aa	cdr3_nt
TRBV27	TRBD1	TRBJ1-2	-	CASSFGQGGGYTF	TGTGCCAGCAGTTTCGGACAGGGTGGCGGCTACACCTTC
TRBV29-1	TRBD1	TRBJ2-1	few	CSVPKGASYNEQFF	TGCAGCGTTCCAAAGGGGGCCTCCTACAATGAGCAGTTCTTC
TRBV6-2/TRBV6-3	-	TRBJ1-2	-	CASSYSNSNYGYTF	TGTGCCAGCAGTTACTCGAACTCAAACTATGGCTACACCTTC
TRBV5-1	-	TRBJ1-1	-	CASSLGGGVGTEAFF	TGCGCCAGCAGCTTGGGCGGGGGAGTCGGCACTGAAGCTTTCTTT
TRBV11-1	TRBD1	TRBJ1-6	once	CASSFRGNNSPLHF	TGTGCCAGCAGCTTCAGGGGGAATAATTCACCCCTCCACTTT
TRBV19	-	TRBJ1-1	-	CASTLGAGYTEAFF	TGTGCCAGTACCTTGGGGGCCGGCTACACTGAAGCTTTCTTT
TRBV28	TRBD2	TRBJ2-1	few	CASSLRGLAGDAYNEQFF	TGTGCCAGCAGTTTACGGGGACTAGCGGGAGACGCGTATAATGAGCAGTTCTTC
TRBV5-8	-	TRBJ2-1	-	CASSLNLASEQFF	TGTGCCAGCAGCTTGAATCTAGCGAGTGAGCAGTTCTTC
TRBV6-5	-	TRBJ1-6	once	CASSKGTRGPLHF	TGTGCCAGCAGTAAGGGGACGCGGGGGCCCCTCCACTTT
TRBV7-2	TRBD1	TRBJ1-5	-	CASSLGDSLPQHF	TGTGCCAGCAGCCTAGGGGACAGTTTGCCCCAGCATTTT
TRBV7-3	-	TRBJ2-1	-	CASSPGTPGNEQFF	TGTGCCAGCAGCCCAGGGACACCGGGGAATGAGCAGTTCTTC
TRBV4-3	TRBD1	TRBJ1-2	-	CASSQDLQGGYGYTF	TGCGCCAGCAGCCAAGATCTACAGGGGGGCTATGGCTACACCTTC
TRBV7-2	TRBD1	TRBJ2-2	-	CASSLNPGQANTGELFF	TGTGCCAGCAGCTTAAATCCGGGACAGGCGAACACCGGGGAGCTGTTTTTT
TRBV10-3	-	TRBJ1-2	-	CAISDGNYGYTF	TGTGCCATCAGTGACGGGAACTATGGCTACACCTTC
TRBV5-8	TRBD1	TRBJ1-1	-	CASSSGQAGNTEAFF	TGTGCCAGCAGCTCGGGACAGGCCGGGAACACTGAAGCTTTCTTT
TRBV29-1	TRBD1	TRBJ2-7	-	CSVETGEGYEQYF	TGCAGCGTGGAGACAGGGGAAGGATACGAGCAGTACTTC
TRBV2	-	TRBJ2-3	-	CASNTNLGATQYF	TGTGCCAGCAACACAAATCTGGGGGCTACGCAGTATTTT
TRBV13	TRBD1	TRBJ1-2	-	CASSQGAANYGYTF	TGTGCCAGCAGCCAGGGGGCTGCTAACTATGGCTACACCTTC
TRBV7-9	-	TRBJ1-5	-	CASSPLGGGNQPQHF	TGTGCCAGCAGCCCACTGGGAGGGGGCAATCAGCCCCAGCATTTT
TRBV30	-	TRBJ1-2	-	CAWNLGAVGRGYTF	TGTGCCTGGAATTTGGGAGCGGTCGGGCGAGGCTACACCTTC
TRBV5-4	-	TRBJ1-2	-	CASSQDRTYGYTF	TGTGCCAGCAGCCAGGACAGAACCTATGGCTACACCTTC
TRBV6-5	-	TRBJ1-6	-	CASSYSIGGGNSPLHF	TGTGCCAGCAGTTACTCGATAGGGGGTGGGAATTCACCCCTCCACTTT
TRBV3-1/TRBV3-2	TRBD1	TRBJ2-7	once	CASSQNRGYEQYF	TGTGCCAGCAGCCAAAACAGGGGCTACGAGCAGTACTTC
TRBV5-1	TRBD1	TRBJ2-7	-	CASSTFDREGEQYF	TGCGCCAGCAGCACCTTTGACAGGGAAGGCGAGCAGTACTTC
TRBV3-1/TRBV3-2	-	TRBJ2-7	-	CASSQGPGNYEQYF	TGTGCCAGCAGCCAGGGGCCAGGGAACTACGAGCAGTACTTC
TRBV4-3	-	TRBJ1-2	-	CASSQDQRVRGGYTF	TGCGCCAGCAGCCAAGATCAGAGGGTCCGGGGTGGCTACACCTTC
TRBV4-1	-	TRBJ2-3	-	CASSQGGSSSTDTQYF	TGCGCCAGCAGCCAAGGAGGCAGCTCCTCCACAGATACGCAGTATTTT
TRBV7-6	-	TRBJ1-2	-	CASSKTDNYGYTF	TGTGCCAGCAGCAAGACTGACAACTATGGCTACACCTTC
TRBV5-1	TRBD1	TRBJ2-3	-	CASSLAPTGTDTQYF	TGCGCCAGCAGCTTGGCCCCGACAGGGACAGATACGCAGTATTTT
TRBV5-1	TRBD1	TRBJ1-2	-	CASSLATGGNYGYTF	TGCGCCAGCAGCTTGGCGACAGGGGGCAACTATGGCTACACCTTC
TRBV15	-	TRBJ2-1	once	CATSRDTSSYNEQFF	TGTGCCACCAGCAGAGATACCAGCTCCTACAATGAGCAGTTCTTC
TRBV5-1	TRBD2	TRBJ2-3	-	CASSLVASGSPEADTQYF	TGCGCCAGCAGCTTGGTCGCTAGCGGAAGTCCAGAGGCAGATACGCAGTATTTT
TRBV6-2/TRBV6-3	TRBD1	TRBJ1-5	few	CASSYPGQYSNQPQHF	TGTGCCAGCAGTTACCCGGGACAGTATAGCAATCAGCCCCAGCATTTT